The TCR beta chain under discussion was sequenced for a study of shared clonotypes between healthy human individuals. There are 14 residues in the CDR3. Trimming shortened V by 1 base and J by 2 bases, and 8 bases separated the two germline ends. CDR1 MGHDK and CDR2 SYGVNS come from the germline V gene. Method: immunoSEQ multiplex PCR; TCRdb's copy keeps in-frame clones and lacks some. The sample consists of around 2.5 million clones, roughly 93% of them appearing once. The sample was naive CD4+ T cells from PBMCs. Subset given: CD45RA+ positively selected. The chain links TRBV25-1 to TRBJ2-5, with no clear D. The clonotype originates from a man aged 18 to 35 in good health. Some clones in this sample may be carry-over from other donors' samples. The DNA of the CDR3 is TGTGCCAGCAGTGAATCGGCGGTTCAAGAGACCCAGTACTTC. Protein: CASSESAVQETQYF.